The sequence of this T cell receptor (beta chain) was determined in a study of patients and donors after allogeneic stem cell transplantation. This clonotype was picked up a small number of times. TCRdb reprocessed the RT-PCR reads via MiXCR and lists one record per CDR3 protein. The table includes about 210,000 distinct CDR3 sequences, around two fifths detected once. The sequence derives from a human donor who was either an allogeneic HSCT recipient or a stem cell or donor lymphocyte infusion donor (not recorded which). It is not recorded whose cells these are; they may come from a transplant donor. The specimen sequenced was blood, either unsorted or a sorted T cell fraction (not recorded which).

This chain's CDR3 is CASSLGTRDEKLFF. In nucleotides, the CDR3 is TGTGCCAGCAGCTTAGGGACCAGAGATGAAAAACTGTTTTTT. This chain uses TRBV7-8 with TRBJ1-4; D ambiguous. From germline, CDR1 is SGHVS and CDR2 FQNEAQ. V was pared by 1 base and J by 6 bases, with 9 bases between. The CDR3 is 14 residues long.